This section outlines one T cell receptor beta chain sequence together with its context. PCR employed 60 Vbeta and 13 Jbeta primers. Only in-frame clones appear in the TCRdb table, and some are missing; sequencing was by immunoSEQ multiplex PCR. The sample lists under 200,000 clones, roughly two thirds seen once, with 3.5% to 5.5% in the top ten. The data were obtained in a study of cytomegalovirus exposure and HLA in healthy donors. This CDR3 region has 14 residues. CDR1 is SGHAT and CDR2 is FQNNGV in the germline V gene. V dropped 3 bases and J dropped 1 base, with 9 bases sitting between them. This TCR derives from a woman between 18 and 30 years old in good health and CMV-seropositive. The chain recombines TRBV11-2 with TRBJ1-2, with TRBD1 as a possible D gene (5 bases). Input material: PBMCs. The CDR3 region is CASSLPGYNYGYTF. The CDR3 DNA reads TGTGCCAGCAGCTTGCCAGGGTATAACTATGGCTACACCTTC.